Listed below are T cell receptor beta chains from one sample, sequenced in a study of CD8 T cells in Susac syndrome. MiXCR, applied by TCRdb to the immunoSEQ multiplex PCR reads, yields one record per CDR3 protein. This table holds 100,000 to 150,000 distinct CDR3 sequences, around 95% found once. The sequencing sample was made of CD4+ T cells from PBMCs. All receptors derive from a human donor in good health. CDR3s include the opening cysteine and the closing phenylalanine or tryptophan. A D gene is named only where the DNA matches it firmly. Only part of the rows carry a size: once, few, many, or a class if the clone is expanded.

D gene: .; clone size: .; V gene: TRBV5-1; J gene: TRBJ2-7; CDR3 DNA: TGCGCCAGCAGCTTAATCCCCAACTACGAGCAGTACTTC; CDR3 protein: CASSLIPNYEQYF
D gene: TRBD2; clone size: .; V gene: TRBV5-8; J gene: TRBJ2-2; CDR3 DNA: TGTGCCAGCAGGACCTCATCAGGGAGGGCCGGGGAGCTGTTTTTT; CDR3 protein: CASRTSSGRAGELFF
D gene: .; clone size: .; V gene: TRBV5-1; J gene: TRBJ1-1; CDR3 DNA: TGCGCCAGCAGCTCTTCAGGGACGAACACTGAAGCTTTCTTT; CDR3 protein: CASSSSGTNTEAFF
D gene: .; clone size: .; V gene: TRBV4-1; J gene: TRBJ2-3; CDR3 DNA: TGCGCCAGCAGCCAACCAAGTGAGGATACGCAGTATTTT; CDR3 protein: CASSQPSEDTQYF
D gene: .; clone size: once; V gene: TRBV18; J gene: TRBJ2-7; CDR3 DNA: TGTGCCAGCTCACTGCGCGCCAACGAGCAGTACTTC; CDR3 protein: CASSLRANEQYF
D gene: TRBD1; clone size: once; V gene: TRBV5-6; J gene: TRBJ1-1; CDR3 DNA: TGTGCCAGCAGCCCTCCGGGACAGGGATTTACTGAAGCTTTCTTT; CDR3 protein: CASSPPGQGFTEAFF
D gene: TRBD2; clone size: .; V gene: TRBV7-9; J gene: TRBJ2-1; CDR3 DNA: TGTGCCAGCAGCTCGCGAGGACTAGCGGGAGGAAGAAATGAGCAGTTCTTC; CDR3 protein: CASSSRGLAGGRNEQFF
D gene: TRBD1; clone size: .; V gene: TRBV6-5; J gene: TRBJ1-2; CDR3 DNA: TGTGCCAGCAGCGCCGGGACAGGGGTTTATGGCTACACCTTC; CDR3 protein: CASSAGTGVYGYTF
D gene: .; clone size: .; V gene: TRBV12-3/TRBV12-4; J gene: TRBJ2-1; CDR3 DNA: TGTGCCAGCAGGGACAGCGGGCTGAACAATGAGCAGTTCTTC; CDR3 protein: CASRDSGLNNEQFF
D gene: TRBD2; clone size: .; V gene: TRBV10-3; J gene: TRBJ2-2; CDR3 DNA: TGTGCCATCCCTGGGACTAGCGGGATAGGAACCGGGGAGCTGTTTTTT; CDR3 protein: CAIPGTSGIGTGELFF
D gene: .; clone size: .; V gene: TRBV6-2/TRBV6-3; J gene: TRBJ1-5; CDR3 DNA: TGTGCCAGCAGTGTCGGACTTATACAGCCCCAGCATTTT; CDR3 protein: CASSVGLIQPQHF
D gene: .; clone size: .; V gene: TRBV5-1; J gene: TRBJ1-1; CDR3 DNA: TGCGCCAGCAGCTTGGAGGCAGCTGCGGAAGCTTTCTTT; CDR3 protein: CASSLEAAAEAFF
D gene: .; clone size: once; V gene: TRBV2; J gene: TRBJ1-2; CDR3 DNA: TGTGCCAGAACAGCCCTCTATGGCTACACCTTC; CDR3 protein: CARTALYGYTF
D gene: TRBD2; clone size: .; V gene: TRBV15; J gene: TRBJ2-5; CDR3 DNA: TGTGCCACCAGCAGAGAAGGTGTAGCGGGAGGAGAGACCCAGTACTTC; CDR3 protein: CATSREGVAGGETQYF
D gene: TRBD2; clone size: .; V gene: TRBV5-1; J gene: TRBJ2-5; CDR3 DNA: TGCGCCAGCAGCTTAGCGACTAGCCCCCAAGAGACCCAGTACTTC; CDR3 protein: CASSLATSPQETQYF
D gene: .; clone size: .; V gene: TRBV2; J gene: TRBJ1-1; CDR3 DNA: TGTGCCAGCAGTGGGGGACGGAGCAACACTGAAGCTTTCTTT; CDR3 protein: CASSGGRSNTEAFF
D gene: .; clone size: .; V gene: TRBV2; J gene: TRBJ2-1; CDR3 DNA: TGTGCCAGCAGTGATCCGGGAAGCTCCTACAATGAGCAGTTCTTC; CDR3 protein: CASSDPGSSYNEQFF
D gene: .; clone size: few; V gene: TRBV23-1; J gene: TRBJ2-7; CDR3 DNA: TGCGCCAGCAGTCCTGACACCTACGAGCAGTACTTC; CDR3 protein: CASSPDTYEQYF
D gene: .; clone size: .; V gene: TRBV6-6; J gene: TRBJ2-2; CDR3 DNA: TGTGCCAGCAGTTACGCCCCACAGAACACCGGGGAGCTGTTTTTT; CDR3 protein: CASSYAPQNTGELFF
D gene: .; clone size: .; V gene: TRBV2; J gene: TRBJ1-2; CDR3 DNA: TGTGCCAGCAGCCAAGGGCTACTGGCAATCTATGGCTACACCTTC; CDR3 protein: CASSQGLLAIYGYTF
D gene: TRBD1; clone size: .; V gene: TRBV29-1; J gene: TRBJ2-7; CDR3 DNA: TGCAGCGCCCGGGAGCGGACAGGGGGGTCCTACGAGCAGTACTTC; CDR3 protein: CSARERTGGSYEQYF
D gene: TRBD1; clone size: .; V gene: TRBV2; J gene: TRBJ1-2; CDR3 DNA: TGTGCCAGCCACAGGGGGTGGGACTATGGCTACACCTTC; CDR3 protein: CASHRGWDYGYTF
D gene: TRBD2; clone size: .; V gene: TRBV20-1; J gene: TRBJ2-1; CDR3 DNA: TGCAGTGCACCACTAGCGGGGGACCTTGTCAATGAGCAGTTCTTC; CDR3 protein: CSAPLAGDLVNEQFF
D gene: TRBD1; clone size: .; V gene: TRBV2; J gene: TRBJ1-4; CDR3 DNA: TGTGCCAGCAGTGATGGGACAGCTAATGAAAAACTGTTTTTT; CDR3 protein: CASSDGTANEKLFF
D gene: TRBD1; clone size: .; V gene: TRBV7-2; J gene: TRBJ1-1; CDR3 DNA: TGTGCCAGCAGCTTAGAGAGGGTCAGGGGGCGGACTGAAGCTTTCTTT; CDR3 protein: CASSLERVRGRTEAFF
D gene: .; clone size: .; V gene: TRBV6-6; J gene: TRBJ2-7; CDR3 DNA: TGTGCCAGCACCCCAGACGGGGGAAGTCGGACCTACGAGCAGTACTTC; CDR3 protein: CASTPDGGSRTYEQYF
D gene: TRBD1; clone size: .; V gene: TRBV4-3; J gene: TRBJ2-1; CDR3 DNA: TGCGCCAGCAGTCAAGACAGGGCGAGCTCCTACAATGAGCAGTTCTTC; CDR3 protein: CASSQDRASSYNEQFF
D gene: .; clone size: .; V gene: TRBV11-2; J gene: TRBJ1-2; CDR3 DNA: TGTGCCAGCAGCCACCAGCCGGGGGCGCGTTTTGGCTACACCTTC; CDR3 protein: CASSHQPGARFGYTF
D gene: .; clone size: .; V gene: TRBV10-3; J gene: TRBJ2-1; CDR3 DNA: TGTGCCATCAGTGAGGCGCTAGCATCGTCCTACAATGAGCAGTTCTTC; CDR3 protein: CAISEALASSYNEQFF
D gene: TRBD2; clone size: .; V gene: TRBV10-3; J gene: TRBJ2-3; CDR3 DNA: TGTGCCATCAGTCGGGGTAGCGGGAGATGGGATACGCAGTATTTT; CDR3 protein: CAISRGSGRWDTQYF
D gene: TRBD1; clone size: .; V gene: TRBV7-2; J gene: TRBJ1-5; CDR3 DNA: TGTGCCAGCAGCCCTAGGACAGGGCCTCAGCCCCAGCATTTT; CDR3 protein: CASSPRTGPQPQHF
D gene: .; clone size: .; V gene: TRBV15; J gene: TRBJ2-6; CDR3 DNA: TGTGCCACCAGCAGGGAGGGTTACTCTGGGGCCAACGTCCTGACTTTC; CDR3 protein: CATSREGYSGANVLTF
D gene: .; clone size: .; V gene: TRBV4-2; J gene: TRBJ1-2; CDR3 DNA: TGTGCCAGCAGCCCTGTTGGTAGCACCGGCGGGGGCTACACCTTC; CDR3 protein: CASSPVGSTGGGYTF
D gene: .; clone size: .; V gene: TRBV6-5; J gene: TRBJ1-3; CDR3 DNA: TGTGCCAGCGGAGGTCCAGCTGGAAACACCATATATTTT; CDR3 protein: CASGGPAGNTIYF
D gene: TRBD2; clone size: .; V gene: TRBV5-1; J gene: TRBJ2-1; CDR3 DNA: TGCGCCAGCTCCTGGGGACTAGCGGGAGAAAATGAGCAGTTCTTC; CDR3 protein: CASSWGLAGENEQFF
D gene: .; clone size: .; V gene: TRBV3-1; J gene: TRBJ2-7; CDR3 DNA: TGTGCCAGCAGCCAAGCCAAGGGCGAACCCTCCTACGAGCAGTACTTC; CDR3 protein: CASSQAKGEPSYEQYF
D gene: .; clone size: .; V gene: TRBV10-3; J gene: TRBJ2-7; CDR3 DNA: TGTGCCATCAGTGCCGAGCTGGTAGCAGTCCACGAGCAGTACTTC; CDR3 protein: CAISAELVAVHEQYF
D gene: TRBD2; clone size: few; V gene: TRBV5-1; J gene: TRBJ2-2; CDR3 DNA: TGCGCCAGCAGCGGGGGACTAGCGGAGACCGGGGAGCTGTTTTTT; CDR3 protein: CASSGGLAETGELFF
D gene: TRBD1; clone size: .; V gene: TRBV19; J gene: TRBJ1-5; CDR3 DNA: TGTGCCAGCAGAAGGGACAGAAAGAGCAATCAGCCCCAGCATTTT; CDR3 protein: CASRRDRKSNQPQHF
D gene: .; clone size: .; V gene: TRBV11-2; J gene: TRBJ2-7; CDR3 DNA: TGTGCCAGCAGGCCGGGACTCGCCTACGAGCAGTACTTC; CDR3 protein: CASRPGLAYEQYF
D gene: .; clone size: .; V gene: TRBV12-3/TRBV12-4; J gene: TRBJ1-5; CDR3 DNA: TGTGCCAGCAGTTTAGCGGGAGGCCAGCCCCAGCATTTT; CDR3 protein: CASSLAGGQPQHF
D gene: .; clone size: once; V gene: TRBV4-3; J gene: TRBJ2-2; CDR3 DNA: TGCGCCAGCAGCTCGCAAATGACCGGGGAGCTGTTTTTT; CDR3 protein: CASSSQMTGELFF
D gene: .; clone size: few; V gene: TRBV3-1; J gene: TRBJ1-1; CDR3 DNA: TGTGCCAGCAGCCAGCTGAACACTGAAGCTTTCTTT; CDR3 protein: CASSQLNTEAFF
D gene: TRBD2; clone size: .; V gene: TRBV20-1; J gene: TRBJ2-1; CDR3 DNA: TGCAGTGCTAATGATGAAGCTAGCGGTTACAATGAGCAGTTCTTC; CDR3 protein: CSANDEASGYNEQFF
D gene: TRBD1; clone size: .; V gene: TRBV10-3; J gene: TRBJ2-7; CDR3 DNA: TGTGCCATCACACAGGGGTCCTCCTACGAGCAGTACTTC; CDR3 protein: CAITQGSSYEQYF